This paragraph covers one TCR beta chain sequence. For repertoire sequencing, the TCR beta CDR3 regions were amplified from RNA transcripts. The authors performed first-round RT-PCR with HTBI primers and then a second-round multiplex PCR. One entry per CDR3 protein results from TCRdb running MiXCR on the multiplex PCR reads. The repertoire holds roughly 230,000 distinct CDR3 sequences, with roughly 21% as singletons. The CDR3 consists of 14 residues. Germline loops: CDR1 GTSNPN, CDR2 SVGIG (reference sequence). Losses at the gene ends were 6 bases for V and 3 bases for J; bases not matched to a gene: 7. This entry is derived from a study of Graves' ophthalmopathy and Graves' hyperthyroidism.

The sample was peripheral blood. The V gene is TRBV30, the J gene TRBJ2-7; 11 nucleotides align to TRBD2. The source is a woman in her forties or fifties with Graves' ophthalmopathy. The CDR3 bases are TGTGCCTGTCGAAGTACTAGCGGGAGCTACGAGCAGTACTTC. Translating gives CACRSTSGSYEQYF. Drawing the rest from reference TRBV30 and TRBJ2-7, the complete variable domain is SQTIHQWPATLVQPVGSPLSLECTVEGTSNPNLYWYRQAAGRGLQLLFYSVGIGQISSEVPQNLSASRPQDRQFILSSKKLLLSDSGFYLCACRSTSGSYEQYFGPGTRLTVT.